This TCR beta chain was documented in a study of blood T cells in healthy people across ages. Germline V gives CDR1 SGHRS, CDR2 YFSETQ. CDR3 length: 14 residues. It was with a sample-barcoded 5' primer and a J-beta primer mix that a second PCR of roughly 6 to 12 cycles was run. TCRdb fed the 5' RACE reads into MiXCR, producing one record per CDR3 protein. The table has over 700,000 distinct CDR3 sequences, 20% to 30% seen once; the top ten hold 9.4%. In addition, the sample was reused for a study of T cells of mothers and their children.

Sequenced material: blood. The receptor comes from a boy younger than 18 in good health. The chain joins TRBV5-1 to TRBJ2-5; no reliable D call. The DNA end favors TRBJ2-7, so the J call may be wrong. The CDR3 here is CASSLEFRSYEQYF. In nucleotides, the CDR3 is TGCGCCAGCAGCTTGGAATTCCGCTCCTACGAGCAGTACTTC.